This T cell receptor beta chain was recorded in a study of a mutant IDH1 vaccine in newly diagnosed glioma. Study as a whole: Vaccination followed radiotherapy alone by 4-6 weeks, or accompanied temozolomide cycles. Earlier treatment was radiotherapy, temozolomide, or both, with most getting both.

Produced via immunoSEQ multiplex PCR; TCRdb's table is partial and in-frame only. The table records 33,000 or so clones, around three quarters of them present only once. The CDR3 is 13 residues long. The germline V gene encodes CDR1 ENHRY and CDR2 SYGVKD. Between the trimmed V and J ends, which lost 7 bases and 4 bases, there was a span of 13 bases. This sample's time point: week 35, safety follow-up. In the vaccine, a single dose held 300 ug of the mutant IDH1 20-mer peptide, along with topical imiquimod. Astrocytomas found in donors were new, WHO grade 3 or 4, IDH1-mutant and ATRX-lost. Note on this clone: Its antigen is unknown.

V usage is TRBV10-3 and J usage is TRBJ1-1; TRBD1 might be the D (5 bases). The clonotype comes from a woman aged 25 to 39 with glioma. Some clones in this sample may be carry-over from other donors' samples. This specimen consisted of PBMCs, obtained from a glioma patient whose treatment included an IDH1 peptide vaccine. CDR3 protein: CAIKGGTGTEAFF. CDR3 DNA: TGTGCCATCAAGGGCGGGACGGGCACTGAAGCTTTCTTT.